One and the same sample provided the 27 T cell receptor beta chains below, sequenced in a study of blood T cells in healthy people across ages. Alongside a J-beta primer mix, a sample-barcoded 5' primer served in a second PCR lasting roughly 7 to 11 cycles. MiXCR was run by TCRdb on the 5' RACE reads, yielding one entry per CDR3 protein. The sample records 750,000 to 1,000,000 distinct CDR3 sequences, 25% to 30% being singletons. The same data also went into a second study, on T cells of mothers and their children.

Sample: blood. The receptor source for this set is a woman in her forties in good health.

V and J are TRBV7-6 and TRBJ1-4; 11 positions match TRBD1. The CDR3 covers 19 residues. After removal of 4 bases from V and 3 bases from J, the junction contained 13 bases not matched to a gene. Per germline, CDR1 SGHVS and CDR2 FNYEAQ. The CDR3: CASSSEASGTGGSNEKLFF. The DNA for the CDR3 is TGTGCCAGCAGCTCAGAAGCTTCCGGGACAGGGGGGTCTAATGAAAAACTGTTTTTT.

This clonotype showed up many times. The chain links TRBV20-1 to TRBJ2-5; 8 positions agree with TRBD1. V shed 0 bases and J 5 bases; nucleotides not matched to a gene: 5. Germline lookup yields CDR1 DFQATT and CDR2 SNEGSKA (reference sequence). The CDR3 contains 14 residues. The DNA for the CDR3 is TGCAGTGCTAGAGATCAGCGACAGGGGGAGACCCAGTACTTC. Translating gives CSARDQRQGETQYF.

This clonotype has only a few counts. CDR3 residues: CAISESGQGNSPLHF. The DNA of the CDR3 is TGTGCCATCAGTGAGTCGGGGCAGGGGAATTCACCCCTCCACTTT. This rearrangement joins TRBV10-3 to TRBJ1-6; maybe TRBD1 (6 bases). This CDR3 has 15 residues. V lost 0 bases and J 7 bases, leaving 10 bases between the germline ends. CDR1 and CDR2 (germline): ENHRY, SYGVKD.

This clonotype has a count of ten or more. Here the CDR3 DNA reads TGTGCCAGCAGCTTGGACGGGACCTCCTACGAGCAGTACTTC. Its translation is CASSLDGTSYEQYF. This chain joins TRBV7-6 and TRBJ2-7; D possibly uses TRBD1 or TRBD2 (5 bases each). The germline V gene has CDR1 SGHVS and CDR2 FNYEAQ. The V end was cut by 3 bases, the J end by 0 bases, with 9 bases between. CDR3 length equals 14 residues.

V gene TRBV6-4 combines with J gene TRBJ2-3; TRBD1 aligns across 8 bases. Looked up from germline, CDR1 is MRHNA and CDR2 is SNTAGT. CDR3 size: 15 residues. Trimming removed 2 bases from V and 3 bases from J; junction bases left unmatched: 4. The CDR3 DNA is TGTGCCAGCAGTGACCAGGGACAGGCGACAGATACGCAGTATTTT. Translating it yields CASSDQGQATDTQYF.

This clonotype was picked up many times. The chain uses TRBV7-9 and TRBJ1-2, with D unresolved. This CDR3 spans 15 amino acids. Trimming pared 1 base from V and 0 bases from J, leaving 9 bases between. Germline CDR1 SEHNR, CDR2 FQNEAQ (reference sequence). The CDR3 here is CASSLVAGANYGYTF. The CDR3 DNA reads TGTGCCAGCAGCTTAGTAGCAGGAGCTAACTATGGCTACACCTTC.

This chain uses TRBV7-2 with TRBJ1-1; 9 bases match TRBD1. V was pared by 4 bases and J by 1 base, with 4 bases of the junction left unmatched. Germline-derived CDR1 and CDR2 are SGHTA and FQGNSA. The CDR3 is 15 amino acids. CDR3 bases: TGTGCCAGCAGCTCCCAGGGACAGGGGAACACTGAAGCTTTCTTT. Its protein product is CASSSQGQGNTEAFF.

The chain links TRBV7-8 to TRBJ2-5, with TRBD1 matching 7 bases. The tail of the sequence fits TRBJ2-7 better, so the J call may be wrong. Germline lookup yields CDR1 SGHVS and CDR2 FQNEAQ. The CDR3 totals 15 residues. CDR3 loop: CASSSKRGLNHEQYF. CDR3 DNA: TGTGCCAGCAGCTCAAAAAGGGGGCTGAACCACGAGCAGTACTTC.

This clonotype showed up many times. This chain connects TRBV11-2 to TRBJ2-7; D is possibly TRBD2 (6 bases). The CDR3 sequence is 16 residues long. Germline V gene lookup returns CDR1 SGHAT and CDR2 FQNNGV. The V end lost 2 bases, the J end lost 4 bases, and 18 bases lay between the germline ends. The CDR3 nucleotides read TGTGCCAGCAGCTTAATCCCTGGGGGGAGTGGTTACGAGCAGTACTTC. Translated, it gives CASSLIPGGSGYEQYF.

The rearrangement joins TRBV5-1 to TRBJ2-1; maybe TRBD2 (6 bases). The CDR3 sequence is 15 residues long. The V end was cut by 7 bases, the J end by 0 bases, with 14 bases between. Germline-derived CDR1 and CDR2 are SGHRS and YFSETQ. CDR3 sequence: CASGREASSYNEQFF. CDR3 bases: TGCGCCAGCGGCAGGGAGGCGAGCTCCTACAATGAGCAGTTCTTC.

This rearrangement joins TRBV6-5 to TRBJ2-3, with unresolved D. The V end was cut by 2 bases, the J end by 2 bases, with 8 bases between. CDR3 length: 14 amino acids. Germline values: CDR1 MNHEY, CDR2 SVGAGI. CDR3 bases: TGTGCCAGCAGTTACGGCAAAAACACAGATACGCAGTATTTT. It encodes CASSYGKNTDTQYF.

In regard to this clonotype: A junction boundary mismatches the germline segment, possibly from a read error. The rearrangement links TRBV10-3 to TRBJ2-5; TRBD1 matches at 9 bases. The J call could be wrong; TRBJ2-7 is a better fit for the DNA end. Germline V gives CDR1 ENHRY, CDR2 SYGVKD. This CDR3 has 13 residues. In DNA form, the CDR3 reads TGTGCTATCAGGGAGGTGGGACAGGGCGAGCAGTACTTC. Translated: CAIREVGQGEQYF.

This clonotype has a count of ten or more. Written as DNA, the CDR3 is TGCAGTGCTAGAGATATGAAATGGTTGGGCGGGACGGACTACAATGAGCAGTTCTTC. Translation gives CSARDMKWLGGTDYNEQFF. The chain has TRBV20-1 and TRBJ2-1, with D possibly TRBD2 on 6 matching bases. CDR1 DFQATT and CDR2 SNEGSKA come from the germline V gene (reference sequence). The V gene lost 0 bases and the J gene lost 3 bases, with 24 bases spanning the gap. The CDR3 length is 19 residues.

The sample holds a few counts of this clonotype. The chain has TRBV28 and TRBJ2-7; D perhaps matches TRBD2 (6 bases). CDR3 length equals 15 residues. Trimming removed 3 bases at V and 3 bases at J, with 15 bases between. The germline CDR1 and CDR2 sequences are MDHEN and SYDVKM. CDR3 sequence reads: CASSLTLQTSYEQYF. DNA for the CDR3: TGTGCCAGCAGTTTGACCCTACAGACTAGCTACGAGCAGTACTTC.

This chain links TRBV5-1 with TRBJ1-1; weak D call: TRBD1 (6 bases). Germline CDR1 is SGHRS and CDR2 is YFSETQ. V was cut by 2 bases and J by 5 bases, with 16 bases left in between. The CDR3 sequence is 15 residues long. For the CDR3, the DNA is TGCGCCAGCAGCTTTGGGTCCGGGGGCGGGACTGAAGCTTTCTTT. It is translated as CASSFGSGGGTEAFF.

This clonotype was recorded at least ten times. The rearrangement joins TRBV12-3 or TRBV12-4 to TRBJ2-5; D unclear. The CDR3 is made up of 14 amino acids. The ends were cut back, 2 bases at V and 1 base at J, with 8 bases in the middle. CDR3 loop: CASSLRYSQETQYF. In DNA, the CDR3 is TGTGCCAGCAGTTTAAGATACAGCCAAGAGACCCAGTACTTC.

This clonotype appeared many times. The chain couples TRBV20-1 to TRBJ2-3, with D perhaps TRBD1 (6 bases). The germline V and J ends were trimmed by 5 bases and 6 bases, with 9 bases remaining between them. Germline CDR1 reads DFQATT; CDR2 reads SNEGSKA (reference sequence). The CDR3 runs to 11 residues. The CDR3 sequence is CSALQGDTQYF. The CDR3 nucleotides read TGCAGTGCTCTCCAGGGGGATACGCAGTATTTT.

Turning to this clonotype: Its ends do not fully match the called genes, so a read error is possible. The V call is TRBV10-3, the J call TRBJ2-7, with a possible D match to TRBD1 (6 bases). The CDR3 length is 14 residues. Per germline, CDR1 ENHRY and CDR2 SYGVKD. The CDR3 reads CAIRESGAQLEQYF. CDR3 DNA: TGTGCCATCAGGGAGTCAGGGGCCCAGCTCGAGCAGTACTTC.

This clonotype was recorded many times. This sequence joins TRBV20-1 and TRBJ2-7; 8 bases match TRBD2. Germline CDR1 DFQATT, CDR2 SNEGSKA (reference sequence). This CDR3 has 14 amino acids. The chain's CDR3 is CSSRGGSGIYEQYF. The CDR3 DNA follows: TGCAGCTCCCGCGGGGGTAGCGGGATCTACGAGCAGTACTTC.

A remark on this clonotype: A much bigger clone sits one base away, suggesting this may be a read error. This chain connects TRBV10-3 to TRBJ2-1; TRBD2 is a possible D gene (6 bases). Per germline, CDR1 ENHRY and CDR2 SYGVKD. This CDR3 has 14 amino acids. The CDR3 loop is CTISEPGREETQFF. In DNA, the CDR3 is TGTACCATCAGTGAGCCGGGGCGGGAAGAGACCCAGTTCTTC.

The sample holds one count of this clonotype. A junction boundary mismatches the germline segment, possibly from a read error. The chain has TRBV20-1 and TRBJ2-1, with D perhaps matching TRBD1 (6 bases). The CDR3 runs to 16 residues. The germline gives CDR1 DFQATT, CDR2 SNEGSKA (reference sequence). In DNA, the CDR3 is TGCAGTGCTAGAGATGGTTGGGACACTTATAACAATGAGCGGTTCTTC. It encodes CSARDGWDTYNNERFF.

The chain employs TRBV20-1 and TRBJ2-2; 13 bases are shared with TRBD2. Germline V gene lookup returns CDR1 DFQATT and CDR2 SNEGSKA (reference sequence). The J segment lost 1 base and the V segment lost 1 base, leaving 3 bases of the junction unmatched. The CDR3 is 17 amino acids. This CDR3 is CSARGLAGGLNTGELFF. The CDR3 nucleotides are TGCAGTGCTAGAGGACTAGCGGGGGGATTGAACACCGGGGAGCTGTTTTTT.

A remark on this clonotype: Germline is not matched at one junction end, which may reflect a read error. The genes are TRBV5-1 and TRBJ2-5; 7 bases align to TRBD1. CDR1 is SGHRS and CDR2 is YFSETQ in the germline V gene. This CDR3 is 14 amino acids long. Here the CDR3 reads CASSFQTGQEAQYF. The CDR3 DNA reads TGCGCCAGCAGCTTTCAGACAGGGCAAGAGGCCCAGTACTTC.

This clonotype was detected only a few times. Since a much larger clone is just one base distant, this may be a read error. The CDR3 sequence: CSSSSTANTEAFF. In DNA form, the CDR3 reads TGTTCCAGCAGCTCGACAGCGAACACTGAAGCTTTCTTT. This sequence joins TRBV7-9 and TRBJ1-1; D possibly corresponds to TRBD1 (5 bases). The length of the CDR3 is 13 residues. The V gene's germline CDR1 is SEHNR and CDR2 FQNEAQ (reference sequence).

The CDR3 region has the DNA TGCGCCAGCAGCTCAGTACAGGGCCCGGCCTACGAGCAGTACTTC. Its translation is CASSSVQGPAYEQYF. The rearrangement joins TRBV5-1 to TRBJ2-7, with a possible D match to TRBD1 (6 bases). The V gene's germline CDR1 is SGHRS and CDR2 YFSETQ. The V and J ends lost 3 bases and 2 bases respectively, with 15 bases between them. The CDR3 runs to 15 residues.

The chain combines TRBV24-1 with TRBJ2-1; 14 bases are a match to TRBD2. Unmatched junction bases numbered 6, after V lost 3 bases and J lost 3 bases. Per the germline V gene, CDR1 is KGHDR and CDR2 is SFDVKD. This CDR3 is 18 amino acids long. The CDR3 DNA reads TGTGCCACCAGTGATCCAGGGACTAGCGGGGGAGACTACAATGAGCAGTTCTTC. It codes for CATSDPGTSGGDYNEQFF.

This clonotype was seen a few times. The V gene is TRBV20-1, the J gene TRBJ1-5; unclear D gene. The CDR3 consists of 17 residues. Trimming left V 4 bases short and J 0 bases short, with 19 bases between. CDR1 is DFQATT and CDR2 is SNEGSKA in the germline V gene (reference sequence). Here the CDR3 reads CSAISDSTENSNQPQHF. CDR3 coding DNA: TGCAGTGCTATATCCGACTCCACGGAGAATAGCAATCAGCCCCAGCATTTT.